This TCR beta chain originates from a study of blood T cell repertoires in COVID-19. Study as a whole: Collection of acute and convalescent COVID-19 samples took place in the United States, Italy and Spain. Nucleic acid was either cDNA or gDNA, and it came from T cells, B-cell-depleted T cells, or PBMCs.

Trimming removed 2 bases from V and 7 bases from J, with 15 bases in between. The CDR3 runs to 16 residues. From germline, CDR1 is ENHRY and CDR2 SYGVKD. The authors' processing: Amplified reference gene primers provided the basis for estimating nucleated cell counts. Clones were sequenced by immunoSEQ multiplex PCR, and TCRdb holds only the in-frame ones, with some missing. That table is the source of V, J and clone size, and D and trimming were worked out from the DNA. The sample holds under 300,000 clones, 65% to 90% seen once. The chain links TRBV10-3 to TRBJ1-6; D uncertain. The sample was peripheral blood. The clonotype comes from a woman aged 55-70 years with active or convalescent COVID-19. Written as DNA, the CDR3 is TGTGCCATCAGTGAGGGTAGGAGGATAGTAAATTCACCCCTCCACTTT. Its translation: CAISEGRRIVNSPLHF.